This TCR beta chain was observed in a study of Tregs in tolerant kidney transplant recipients. Background on the study: Mixed chimerism was transient after nonmyeloablative marrow transplants from related graft donors.

Produced via immunoSEQ multiplex PCR; TCRdb's table is partial and in-frame only. The table has tens of thousands of clones, about 88% seen once. Of note for this clone: What it binds is unknown.

Unstimulated Tregs (CD4+CD25+CD127-) and CD4+CD25- non-Tregs were sorted from PBMCs. Whole-study results and caveats: Findings come from small patient numbers and require larger validation. Donor-specific Treg expansion exceeded global Treg expansion in tolerant patients, suggesting antigen drive.

The germline gives CDR1 SEHNR, CDR2 FQNEAQ (reference sequence). The CDR3 covers 14 residues. V shed 2 bases and J 2 bases; nucleotides not matched to a gene: 2. The sequencing used CD4+ T cells from blood, collected before the transplant. The sequence derives from a human donor who received a combined kidney and bone marrow transplant. J is TRBJ1-1 and V is TRBV7-9, with 7 positions matching TRBD1. The CDR3 DNA follows: TGTGCCAGCAGCTTAACAGGGGCCAACACTGAAGCTTTCTTT. Its translation is CASSLTGANTEAFF.